One sample yielded the 27 T cell receptor beta chains listed below, sequenced in a study of human T cells and chemical hapten exposure. A single record per CDR3 protein comes from TCRdb applying MiXCR to the RACE reads. This sample has about 82,000 distinct CDR3 sequences; 9.5% to 12% occur once, and the top ten carry about 4%. Time point given: patch test 1, 2 weeks after DPC sensitization. Stated treatment: therapeutic diphenylcyclopropenone sensitization with weekly scalp DPC. The starting material was whole blood, obtained in connection with sensitization to the hapten diphenylcyclopropenone (DPC). The receptors shown here come from a woman aged 50 to 60 with alopecia areata. Some clones in this sample may be carry-over from other donors' samples.

The chain carries TRBV2 and TRBJ2-5; D not certain. The CDR3 runs 12 residues. Germline V gene data show CDR1 as SNHLY and CDR2 as FYNNEI. Trimming removed 2 bases from V and 5 bases from J, with 6 bases in between. In DNA, the CDR3 is TGTGCCAGCAGTGAAAAAAGGGAGACCCAGTACTTC. Translating it yields CASSEKRETQYF. Using reference TRBV2 and TRBJ2-5 for the parts outside the CDR3, the full variable domain is EPEVTQTPSHQVTQMGQEVILRCVPISNHLYFYWYRQILGQKVEFLVSFYNNEISEKSEIFDDQFSVERPDGSNFTLKIRSTKLEDSAMYFCASSEKRETQYFGPGTRLLVL.

This clonotype showed up many times. CDR3 region: CATSRAIPNEQFF. For the CDR3, the DNA is TGTGCCACCAGCAGAGCCATCCCGAATGAGCAGTTCTTC. V usage is TRBV15 and J usage is TRBJ2-1; D is unclear. In germline, CDR1 is LNHNV, CDR2 YYDKDF (reference sequence). Between the trimmed V and J ends, which lost 1 base and 7 bases, there was a span of 8 bases. This CDR3 contains 13 residues.

The V call is TRBV28, the J call TRBJ2-3, with D unresolved. Germline-derived CDR1 and CDR2 are MDHEN and SYDVKM. V shed 2 bases and J shed 6 bases, with 3 bases lying between them. The CDR3 extends over 11 amino acids. Here the CDR3 DNA reads TGTGCCAGCAGTTTACGGGATACGCAGTATTTT. Translating it yields CASSLRDTQYF.

This clonotype was recorded many times. The V and J genes are TRBV6-1 and TRBJ1-2; D may be TRBD1 (6 bases). In germline, CDR1 is MNHNS, CDR2 SASEGT. The CDR3 has 13 amino acids. The germline V and J ends were trimmed by 2 bases and 3 bases, with 7 bases remaining between them. The CDR3 here is CASSERTDYGYTF. For the CDR3, the DNA is TGTGCCAGCAGTGAAAGGACAGACTATGGCTACACCTTC.

The rearrangement joins TRBV4-3 to TRBJ2-1, with 7 bases identical to TRBD2. The CDR3 covers 15 residues. Germline values: CDR1 LGHNA, CDR2 YSLEER. With 1 base clipped from V and 2 bases from J, the junction kept 2 bases outside the gene matches. The CDR3 protein is CASSQAAGTYNEQFF. In DNA, the CDR3 is TGCGCCAGCAGCCAAGCAGCGGGGACCTACAATGAGCAGTTCTTC.

This chain's CDR3 is CASTNGAGADRETQYF. The CDR3 DNA sequence: TGTGCCAGCACCAATGGAGCGGGAGCGGACCGAGAGACCCAGTACTTC. The chain recombines TRBV28 with TRBJ2-5, with 8 bases aligning to TRBD2. The CDR3 totals 16 residues. CDR1 and CDR2 from the germline V gene are MDHEN and SYDVKM. V lost 7 bases and J lost 4; bases outside the gene matches: 14.

This clonotype was recorded many times. This chain uses TRBV6-6 with TRBJ2-7, with 8 bases that match TRBD2. The CDR3 sequence is 14 residues long. The germline V gene encodes CDR1 MNHNY and CDR2 SVGAGI (reference sequence). V was pared by 0 bases and J by 3 bases, with 1 base of the junction left unmatched. The CDR3 is CASSYSGLDYEQYF. Written as DNA, the CDR3 is TGTGCCAGCAGTTACTCGGGACTAGACTACGAGCAGTACTTC.

This chain joins TRBV27 and TRBJ1-2; no clear D. The germline V and J ends were trimmed by 2 bases and 6 bases, with 10 bases remaining between them. CDR3 size: 13 residues. Germline V lookup: CDR1 MNHEY, CDR2 SMNVEV (reference sequence). CDR3: CASSLGGMDGYTF. DNA for the CDR3: TGTGCCAGCAGTTTAGGAGGGATGGATGGCTACACCTTC.

The chain links TRBV28 to TRBJ2-7; 8 bases match TRBD2. The CDR3 totals 15 residues. Germline CDR1 MDHEN, CDR2 SYDVKM. With V trimmed by 6 bases and J by 0 bases, 7 bases remained unmatched. The CDR3 protein is CASRVSGISSYEQYF. CDR3 in DNA: TGTGCCAGCAGAGTTAGCGGGATTAGCTCCTACGAGCAGTACTTC.

This clonotype has more than one count but fewer than ten. The gene calls are TRBV30 and TRBJ1-1; D gene unclear. Germline loops: CDR1 GTSNPN, CDR2 SVGIG (reference sequence). V lost 2 bases and J lost 0, with 10 bases in between. The CDR3 loop spans 14 amino acids. The DNA of the CDR3 is TGTGCCTGGAGTATCGGCCAGATGAACACTGAAGCTTTCTTT. Translated: CAWSIGQMNTEAFF. The entire variable domain, with the rest obtained from reference TRBV30 and TRBJ1-1, is as follows: SQTIHQWPATLVQPVGSPLSLECTVEGTSNPNLYWYRQAAGRGLQLLFYSVGIGQISSEVPQNLSASRPQDRQFILSSKKLLLSDSGFYLCAWSIGQMNTEAFFGQGTRLTVV.

This sequence joins TRBV6-2 or TRBV6-3 and TRBJ2-5; 11 bases fit TRBD2. Germline-derived CDR1 and CDR2 are MNHEY and SVGEGT. J gave up 1 base and V 1 base, and 2 bases lay outside the gene matches. The CDR3 is 16 amino acids. CDR3: CASSYFGTSGQETQYF. The CDR3 DNA reads TGTGCCAGCAGTTACTTCGGGACTAGCGGCCAAGAGACCCAGTACTTC.

This clonotype has ten or more counts. The CDR3 region is CSARDYASGRYNEQFF. The CDR3 DNA is TGCAGTGCTAGAGATTACGCTAGCGGGAGGTACAATGAGCAGTTCTTC. V usage is TRBV20-1 and J usage is TRBJ2-1; TRBD2 matches at 11 bases. The V segment lost 0 bases and the J segment 4 bases; nucleotides outside the gene matches: 5. The CDR3 contains 16 residues. The V gene's germline CDR1 is DFQATT and CDR2 SNEGSKA (reference sequence).

This clonotype turned up a few times. This chain connects TRBV5-1 to TRBJ1-6; 10 bases are a match to TRBD1. Germline V CDR1 and CDR2: SGHRS, YFSETQ. Germline trimming cut 3 bases from V and 7 bases from J; bases unmatched to any gene: 7. The CDR3 loop spans 16 amino acids. CDR3 sequence (DNA): TGCGCCAGCAGCTCCCGGGACAGGGGCCAGAATTCACCCCTCCACTTT. This gives the protein CASSSRDRGQNSPLHF.

V usage is TRBV28 and J usage is TRBJ2-7, with D possibly TRBD1 on 5 matching bases. The CDR3 totals 14 residues. The V gene's germline CDR1 is MDHEN and CDR2 SYDVKM. Trimming removed 4 bases at V and 3 bases at J, with 13 bases between. The CDR3 DNA reads as TGTGCCAGCAGTTCCCAGACAGTAAACTACGAGCAGTACTTC. This sequence encodes CASSSQTVNYEQYF.

This clonotype came up many times. The chain has TRBV4-2 and TRBJ1-4; D is unclear. Germline V gives CDR1 LGHNA, CDR2 YNFKEQ. Trimming shortened V by 1 base and J by 5 bases, and 8 bases separated the two germline ends. This CDR3 spans 14 amino acids. DNA for the CDR3: TGTGCCAGCAGCCAAGGACGGCTGAATGAAAAACTGTTTTTT. This sequence encodes CASSQGRLNEKLFF.

This clonotype appeared a few times. The chain recombines TRBV28 with TRBJ2-7; no definite D call. The ends were cut back, 3 bases at V and 6 bases at J, with 9 bases in the middle. Looked up from germline, CDR1 is MDHEN and CDR2 is SYDVKM. The length of the CDR3 is 12 residues. Here the CDR3 DNA reads TGTGCCAGCAGTTTGACTCGCTTCGAGCAGTACTTC. Its translation: CASSLTRFEQYF.

This clonotype has ten or more counts. The rearrangement links TRBV7-6 to TRBJ2-5; D is unresolved. The germline V gene encodes CDR1 SGHVS and CDR2 FNYEAQ. This CDR3 is built from 16 residues. V lost 0 bases, J lost 4 bases, and 15 bases lay in between. The CDR3 DNA sequence: TGTGCCAGCAGCTTAGCGCGGTCAGGCAGAGGAGAGACCCAGTACTTC. Translation: CASSLARSGRGETQYF.

This clonotype was seen many times. This rearrangement joins TRBV14 to TRBJ2-1, with D unclear. CDR3 length: 14 amino acids. Per the germline V gene, CDR1 is SGHDN and CDR2 is FVKESK. Trimming left V 1 base short and J 6 bases short, with 10 bases between. Here the CDR3 reads CASSQVRRSNEQFF. The CDR3 DNA is TGTGCCAGCAGCCAAGTACGCAGGAGCAATGAGCAGTTCTTC.

This clonotype was seen ten or more times. This sequence joins TRBV11-2 and TRBJ2-7, with 9 positions matching TRBD2. Germline assignment: CDR1 SGHAT and CDR2 FQNNGV. V was pared by 5 bases and J by 11 bases, with 7 bases of the junction left unmatched. The CDR3 covers 12 residues. CDR3 in DNA: TGTGCCAGCAGCCCGACTAGCGGAAAAAAGTACTTC. Protein: CASSPTSGKKYF.

This clonotype has a handful of counts. One junction end disagrees with the germline gene, perhaps due to a read error. The chain has TRBV6-1 and TRBJ1-6; D is possibly TRBD1 (5 bases). Per germline, CDR1 MNHNS and CDR2 SASEGT. The CDR3 extends over 14 amino acids. This CDR3 reads CASTRDGHNSSLHF. The CDR3 DNA sequence: TGTGCCAGCACTAGGGACGGTCATAATTCATCCCTCCACTTT.

This clonotype was seen a few times. This chain connects TRBV11-2 to TRBJ2-2; no definite D call. Germline V gene sequence: CDR1 SGHAT, CDR2 FQNNGV. This CDR3 spans 14 amino acids. Trimming stripped 6 bases from V and 3 bases from J, with 11 bases between. DNA of the CDR3: TGTGCCAGCAGTTTAAACCTTGACACCGGGGAGCTGTTTTTT. It is translated as CASSLNLDTGELFF. The full variable domain, completed using reference TRBV11-2 and TRBJ2-2, is EAGVAQSPRYKIIEKRQSVAFWCNPISGHATLYWYQQILGQGPKLLIQFQNNGVVDDSQLPKDRFSAERLKGVDSTLKIQPAKLEDSAVYLCASSLNLDTGELFFGEGSRLTVL.

This clonotype appeared many times. V and J are TRBV7-9 and TRBJ1-5; no clear D gene. Germline V gives CDR1 SEHNR, CDR2 FQNEAQ (reference sequence). The CDR3 consists of 14 residues. The V and J ends lost 0 bases and 4 bases respectively, with 7 bases between them. The chain's CDR3 is CASSLAQVNQPQHF. For the CDR3, the DNA is TGTGCCAGCAGCTTAGCGCAGGTAAATCAGCCCCAGCATTTT. The full variable domain, rest sourced from reference TRBV7-9 and TRBJ1-5, is DTGVSQNPRHKITKRGQNVTFRCDPISEHNRLYWYRQTLGQGPEFLTYFQNEAQLEKSRLLSDRFSAERPKGSFSTLEIQRTEQGDSAMYLCASSLAQVNQPQHFGDGTRLSIL.

V is TRBV18 and J is TRBJ2-1; unclear D gene. This CDR3 comprises 14 residues. V dropped 5 bases and J dropped 3 bases, with 11 bases sitting between them. The germline gives CDR1 KGHSH, CDR2 LQKENI. The CDR3 reads CASSEIGHYNEQFF. CDR3 nucleotides: TGTGCCAGCTCAGAGATTGGTCACTACAATGAGCAGTTCTTC. The full variable domain, in which reference TRBV18 and TRBJ2-1 provide the parts outside the CDR3, is NAGVMQNPRHLVRRRGQEARLRCSPMKGHSHVYWYRQLPEEGLKFMVYLQKENIIDESGMPKERFSAEFPKEGPSILRIQQVVRGDSAAYFCASSEIGHYNEQFFGPGTRLTVL.

A few counts support this clonotype. The chain is built from TRBV7-2 and TRBJ2-2; 9 positions agree with TRBD1. The CDR3 has 15 amino acids. The junction had 1 base not matched to a gene; V was cut back by 4 bases and J by 1 base. Germline V lookup: CDR1 SGHTA, CDR2 FQGNSA. The CDR3 DNA sequence: TGTGCCAGCAGCTGGGACAGGGTGAACACCGGGGAGCTGTTTTTT. Translation gives CASSWDRVNTGELFF.

This clonotype was seen only a few times. The V call is TRBV9, the J call TRBJ2-3; 10 nucleotides align to TRBD2. Per the germline V gene, CDR1 is SGDLS and CDR2 is YYNGEE. This CDR3 spans 17 amino acids. V shed 1 base, J shed 2 bases, and the junction held 7 bases outside the gene matches. CDR3: CASSVSLAGEPTDTQYF. CDR3 bases: TGTGCCAGCAGCGTATCCCTAGCGGGGGAGCCCACAGATACGCAGTATTTT.

This clonotype was picked up many times. This rearrangement joins TRBV12-5 to TRBJ2-3; 10 nucleotides agree with TRBD1. Germline CDR1 and CDR2: LGHNT and FRNRAP. Germline trimming cut 0 bases from V and 4 bases from J; bases unmatched to any gene: 1. CDR3 length equals 15 residues. CDR3 nucleotide sequence: TGTGCTAGTGGTTTGGTTGGACAGGGGGCAGATACGCAGTATTTT. It yields the protein CASGLVGQGADTQYF.

This clonotype was counted at least ten times. The chain links TRBV18 to TRBJ2-1; a weak D match, TRBD2 (5 bases). Germline V CDR1 and CDR2: KGHSH, LQKENI. The CDR3 has 16 residues. The V end was cut by 4 bases, the J end by 3 bases, with 16 bases between. The CDR3 sequence is CASSLGIGVGYNEQFF. In DNA form, the CDR3 reads TGTGCCAGCTCACTCGGCATCGGGGTCGGCTACAATGAGCAGTTCTTC.